The 4 T cell receptor beta chains listed next were all sequenced from one sample in a study of CD8+ T cells in alopecia areata. RNA extraction and reverse transcription yielded cDNA as sequencing template. Sequencing used immunoSEQ multiplex PCR; TCRdb keeps in-frame clones, though not all of them. The sample contains 110,000 or so clones, about 50% of which appear only once. The sample comprised NKG2D-low CD8+ T cells sorted from blood. The receptors here all came from a human donor with alopecia areata.

The rearrangement uses TRBV11-1 and TRBJ2-1, with TRBD1 identical over 8 bases. The CDR3 covers 13 residues. Germline CDR1 reads SGHAT; CDR2 reads FQDESV (reference sequence). Germline trimming cut 5 bases from V and 6 bases from J; bases unmatched to any gene: 3. CDR3 DNA: TGTGCCAGCAGCCTAACAGGGGGCAATGAGCAGTTCTTC. This sequence encodes CASSLTGGNEQFF. The whole variable domain, remainder taken from reference TRBV11-1 and TRBJ2-1, is EAEVAQSPRYKITEKSQAVAFWCDPISGHATLYWYRQILGQGPELLVQFQDESVVDDSQLPKDRFSAERLKGVDSTLKIQPAELGDSAMYLCASSLTGGNEQFFGPGTRLTVL.

The chain recombines TRBV4-1 with TRBJ2-7; TRBD2 is a possible D gene (5 bases). There are 13 residues in the CDR3. The germline V gene has CDR1 MGHRA and CDR2 YSYEKL. The V gene lost 4 bases and the J gene lost 0 bases, with 7 bases spanning the gap. The CDR3 DNA reads as TGCGCCAGCAGCCCCGGACTCTCCTACGAGCAGTACTTC. Protein: CASSPGLSYEQYF.

V usage is TRBV27 and J usage is TRBJ2-1; D is possibly TRBD1 (6 bases). The V gene's germline CDR1 is MNHEY and CDR2 SMNVEV (reference sequence). The CDR3 runs to 11 residues. Trimming pared 6 bases from V and 10 bases from J, leaving 10 bases between. CDR3 loop: CASRAGVEQFF. Written as DNA, the CDR3 is TGTGCCAGCAGGGCAGGGGTCGAGCAGTTCTTC.

The J gene is TRBJ2-7, the V gene TRBV7-2; D might be TRBD1 or TRBD2, each matching 5 bases. The V and J ends lost 2 bases and 5 bases respectively, with 16 bases between them. Germline V gene sequence: CDR1 SGHTA, CDR2 FQGNSA. The length of the CDR3 is 15 residues. The CDR3 nucleotides read TGTGCCAGCAGCTTACGCCGGGGACCGTGGGACGAGCAGTACTTC. This gives the protein CASSLRRGPWDEQYF.